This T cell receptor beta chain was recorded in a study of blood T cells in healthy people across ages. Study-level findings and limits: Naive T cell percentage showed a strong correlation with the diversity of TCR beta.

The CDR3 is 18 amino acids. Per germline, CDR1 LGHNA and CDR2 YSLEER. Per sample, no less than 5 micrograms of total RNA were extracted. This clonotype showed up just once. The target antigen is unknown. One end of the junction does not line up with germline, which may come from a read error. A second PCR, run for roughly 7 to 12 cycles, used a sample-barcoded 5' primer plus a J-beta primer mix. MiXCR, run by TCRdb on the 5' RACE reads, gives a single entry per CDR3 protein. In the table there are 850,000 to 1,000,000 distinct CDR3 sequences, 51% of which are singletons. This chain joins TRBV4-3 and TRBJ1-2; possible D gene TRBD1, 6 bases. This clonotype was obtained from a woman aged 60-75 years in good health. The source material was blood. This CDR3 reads CASGQGRTAQAFSYGYTF. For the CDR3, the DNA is TGCGCCAGCGGCCAGGGTCGGACAGCGCAAGCTTTCTCTTATGGCTACACCTTC.